Many counts were recorded for the clone carrying this TCR beta chain. No antigen is known for it. Trimming cost V 4 bases and J 7 bases, with 8 bases left between them. The CDR3 runs 12 residues. Germline CDR1 SEHNR, CDR2 FQNEAQ (reference sequence). Assembly of TCR beta libraries relied on iRepertoire HTBI primers together with Arm-PCR of CDR3 regions. TCRdb recomputed calls from the multiplex PCR reads with MiXCR, one row per CDR3 protein. Of a few hundred thousand distinct CDR3 sequences in the sample, 20% to 25% were seen once. The data stem from a study of regulatory T cells in long-lasting Graves disease. General observations from the study: Among samples with persistent disease, TRBV28, TRBJ1-2 and TRBJ2-5 were favored. Limited samples may have lowered accuracy. Persistent Graves' disease cases displayed lower TCR diversity than newly diagnosed ones.

The time point denotes: persistent/refractory GD, antithyroid drugs over 5 years with positive TRAb. RNA from PBMCs was the source of the TCR library. Staff took roughly 8.8 milliliters of peripheral blood and put it into EDTA tubes. Material: peripheral blood mononuclear cells (PBMCs), obtained when the disease was refractory, from a patient treated with antithyroid drugs. This TCR was sampled from a woman aged 40 to 50 with Graves disease. The chain couples TRBV7-9 to TRBJ2-1; D remains ambiguous. CDR3 in DNA: TGTGCCAGCAGCTCTGGATTAAATGAGCAGTTCTTC. Its translation is CASSSGLNEQFF.